This TCR beta chain is from a study of blood T cell repertoires in COVID-19. On the study more broadly: Samples of COVID-19 (acute and convalescent) were obtained from the United States, Italy and Spain. T cells, B-cell-depleted T cells, or PBMCs provided the cDNA or gDNA that served as material.

Authors' processing steps: It was from reference gene primer amplification that nucleated cell counts were estimated. Only in-frame clones appear in the TCRdb table, and some are missing; sequencing was by immunoSEQ multiplex PCR. V, J and clone size were drawn from that table, and D and trimming were deduced from the DNA. The data show 100,000 to 150,000 clones, 79% seen once. The CDR3 runs 16 residues. Unmatched junction bases numbered 10, after V lost 0 bases and J lost 10 bases. CDR1 is SGHRS, CDR2 YFSETQ, per germline. Sequencing input: peripheral blood. This clonotype was sampled from a man aged 35 to 55 with active or convalescent COVID-19. The chain uses TRBV5-1 and TRBJ1-6; 7 bases are shared with TRBD1. In DNA form, the CDR3 reads TGCGCCAGCAGCTTGGCCGGACAGGAGATCAACTCACCCCTCCACTTT. Protein product: CASSLAGQEINSPLHF.